The clone carrying this T cell receptor beta chain was counted only a few times. Enrollees, about 18 to 89 years old, lived in 24 US areas. Participants' reported clinical history set cohort assignment. The CDR3 spans 15 residues. The J segment lost 7 bases and the V segment lost 0 bases, leaving 6 bases of the junction unmatched. The germline V gene encodes CDR1 LGHDT and CDR2 YNNKEL (reference sequence). As handled by the study authors: Reference gene primer amplification gave estimated nucleated cell counts. Using immunoSEQ multiplex PCR, the repertoire was profiled, and TCRdb retains in-frame clones only, with some absent. V and J calls and clone size are as listed in that table; D and trimming were resolved from the DNA. This sample has some 270,000 clones, with 90% found just once. These data are taken from a study of blood T cell repertoires in COVID-19. Study overall: PBMCs, B-cell-depleted T cells, or T cells provided the cDNA or gDNA that made up the material.

V gene TRBV3-1 (or the pseudogene TRBV3-2) combines with J gene TRBJ1-5; 7 nucleotides match TRBD1. This receptor was obtained from a woman in her thirties with acute COVID-19. Sequences were obtained from PBMCs or T cells enriched from blood (not recorded which). The CDR3 spells CASSQESTGLQPQHF. CDR3 in DNA: TGTGCCAGCAGCCAAGAGTCGACAGGGTTACAGCCCCAGCATTTT.